A single TCR beta chain is shown here with its context. The CDR3 is made up of 13 amino acids. Between the trimmed V and J ends, which lost 3 bases and 4 bases, there was a span of 11 bases. The germline CDR1 and CDR2 sequences are GTSNPN and SVGIG (reference sequence). The entry originates in a study of blood T cell repertoires in COVID-19. About the study: T cells, B-cell-depleted T cells, or PBMCs supplied cDNA or gDNA.

Using immunoSEQ multiplex PCR, the repertoire was profiled, and TCRdb retains in-frame clones only, with some absent. This table holds approximately 310,000 clones, 85% found once. This clonotype was sampled from a woman younger than 45 who had been exposed to COVID-19. The specimen was PBMCs or T cells enriched from blood (not recorded which). The chain carries TRBV30 and TRBJ2-3; D unclear. This CDR3 reads CAWSLSSPDTQYF. Written as DNA, the CDR3 is TGTGCCTGGAGCCTGAGTAGTCCAGATACGCAGTATTTT.